Listed here are 27 T cell receptor beta chains from one sample, sequenced in a study of T cell clones after liver transplantation. Sequencing used immunoSEQ multiplex PCR; TCRdb keeps in-frame clones, though not all of them. The repertoire holds roughly 49,000 clones, with 65% to 80% as singletons. Sequencing used CD4+ T cells from blood, obtained approximately 52 months after liver transplant. These receptors were collected from a human patient who received a liver transplant. A subset of T cells may come from the graft donor.

As DNA, the CDR3 is TGTGCCAGCAGTTCCGTTGACAGGGCCCACAATGAGCAGTTCTTC. Its protein product is CASSSVDRAHNEQFF. V usage is TRBV6-5 and J usage is TRBJ2-1; 7 nucleotides match TRBD1. The V and J ends lost 4 bases and 5 bases, in that order; junction bases with no gene match: 8. Germline CDR1 and CDR2: MNHEY and SVGAGI. This CDR3 region has 15 residues.

V gene TRBV28 combines with J gene TRBJ1-6; TRBD1 is a possible D gene (5 bases). The CDR3 spans 17 residues. Per germline, CDR1 MDHEN and CDR2 SYDVKM. The V and J ends lost 6 bases and 0 bases respectively, with 15 bases between them. DNA of the CDR3: TGTGCCAGCAGCCTTCGGGGGGGTTTCTCCTATAATTCACCCCTCCACTTT. The encoded protein is CASSLRGGFSYNSPLHF.

The genes are TRBV7-2 and TRBJ2-1, with 11 nucleotides matching TRBD1. This CDR3 has 15 amino acids. Germline trimming cut 5 bases from V and 6 bases from J; bases unmatched to any gene: 6. Germline CDR1 reads SGHTA; CDR2 reads FQGNSA. The CDR3 is CASSPAGTGGNEQFF. The CDR3 bases are TGTGCCAGCAGCCCAGCCGGGACAGGGGGCAATGAGCAGTTCTTC.

There are a few counts of this clone. This sequence joins TRBV14 and TRBJ2-7; no clear D gene. The CDR3 length is 13 residues. V was trimmed by 1 base and J by 4 bases, leaving 8 bases between them. CDR1 is SGHDN and CDR2 is FVKESK in the germline V gene. CDR3 protein: CASSQGSGYEQYF. In nucleotides, the CDR3 is TGTGCCAGCAGCCAAGGATCAGGTTACGAGCAGTACTTC.

The V and J genes are TRBV18 and TRBJ1-6, with D tentatively TRBD1 (5 bases). The germline V gene encodes CDR1 KGHSH and CDR2 LQKENI. The CDR3 is 14 residues long. V was pared by 3 bases and J by 8 bases, with 11 bases between. The CDR3 sequence: CASSPYGGDSPLHF. The CDR3 region has the DNA TGTGCCAGCTCACCGTACGGGGGTGATTCACCCCTCCACTTT. The variable domain in full, with the rest retrieved from reference TRBV18 and TRBJ1-6, is NAGVMQNPRHLVRRRGQEARLRCSPMKGHSHVYWYRQLPEEGLKFMVYLQKENIIDESGMPKERFSAEFPKEGPSILRIQQVVRGDSAAYFCASSPYGGDSPLHFGNGTRLTVT.

V is TRBV18 and J is TRBJ2-3, with 7 nucleotides matching TRBD2. Germline CDR1 and CDR2: KGHSH and LQKENI. CDR3 length: 15 residues. Trimming at V came to 6 bases and at J to 6 bases, leaving 12 bases not matched to a gene. CDR3 in DNA: TGTGCCAGCTCCCAACGGACTAGGATGGATGATACGCAGTATTTT. Residues: CASSQRTRMDDTQYF. Using reference TRBV18 and TRBJ2-3 for the parts outside the CDR3, the full variable domain is NAGVMQNPRHLVRRRGQEARLRCSPMKGHSHVYWYRQLPEEGLKFMVYLQKENIIDESGMPKERFSAEFPKEGPSILRIQQVVRGDSAAYFCASSQRTRMDDTQYFGPGTRLTVL.

J is TRBJ2-5 and V is TRBV28; D is undetermined. CDR1 is MDHEN and CDR2 is SYDVKM in the germline V gene. The V gene lost 5 bases and the J gene lost 5 bases, with 15 bases spanning the gap. The CDR3 length is 14 residues. The CDR3 DNA is TGTGCCAGCAGTCGGGTACCCCTGGGGGAGACCCAGTACTTC. Translating gives CASSRVPLGETQYF.

The chain is built from TRBV2 and TRBJ1-2; 11 nucleotides match TRBD1. J was trimmed by 8 bases and V by 6 bases; bases with no gene match: 2. From germline, CDR1 is SNHLY and CDR2 FYNNEI. The CDR3 has 12 amino acids. CDR3 nucleotide sequence: TGTGCCAGCAGAGGGACAGGGGGAGGCTACACCTTC. Translating it yields CASRGTGGGYTF.

V and J are TRBV7-2 and TRBJ2-2; 9 bases are shared with TRBD1. The CDR3 is made up of 16 amino acids. Germline V lookup: CDR1 SGHTA, CDR2 FQGNSA. Trimming removed 3 bases from V and 3 bases from J; junction bases left unmatched: 5. CDR3 nucleotides: TGTGCCAGCAGCTTTACAGGGGGCTATGACACCGGGGAGCTGTTTTTT. Its translation is CASSFTGGYDTGELFF. Looking up the rest from reference TRBV7-2 and TRBJ2-2 gives the full variable domain: GAGVSQSPSNKVTEKGKDVELRCDPISGHTALYWYRQSLGQGLEFLIYFQGNSAPDKSGLPSDRFSAERTGGSVSTLTIQRTQQEDSAVYLCASSFTGGYDTGELFFGEGSRLTVL.

In this sample, this clone turned up once. CDR3 sequence reads: CASSQEGRPSTDTQYF. DNA of the CDR3: TGTGCCAGCAGCCAAGAGGGAAGGCCGAGCACAGATACGCAGTATTTT. This chain joins TRBV4-2 and TRBJ2-3, with D hard to call. V was clipped by 0 bases and J by 0 bases, with 10 bases between them. Per germline, CDR1 LGHNA and CDR2 YNFKEQ. This CDR3 has 16 residues.

The CDR3 DNA reads as TGTGCCAGCAGTTTGGGAGGTCTCGACGAGCAGTACTTC. This sequence encodes CASSLGGLDEQYF. V usage is TRBV28 and J usage is TRBJ2-7; a weak D match, TRBD2 (6 bases). The V gene lost 3 bases and the J gene lost 5 bases, with 11 bases spanning the gap. This CDR3 contains 13 residues. Germline V CDR1 and CDR2: MDHEN, SYDVKM.

CDR3: CASSKALQAIAGDTQYF. The CDR3 DNA follows: TGTGCCAGCAGCAAAGCGCTCCAGGCTATCGCGGGAGATACGCAGTATTTT. The chain combines TRBV21-1 with TRBJ2-3; the table's D gene call, TRBD2, was not cross checked with the DNA. TRBV21-1 is labeled a pseudogene. The CDR3 totals 17 residues.

The rearrangement uses TRBV18 and TRBJ1-6; 9 nucleotides agree with TRBD1. Germline CDR1 KGHSH, CDR2 LQKENI. This CDR3 is 16 amino acids long. The junction had 8 bases not matched to a gene; V was cut back by 3 bases and J by 8 bases. The DNA of the CDR3 is TGTGCCAGCTCACCTCGAAGAAGGGACAGGGATTCACCCCTCCACTTT. Translation: CASSPRRRDRDSPLHF.

This chain joins TRBV19 and TRBJ1-2; D ambiguous. The CDR3 runs to 13 residues. CDR1 and CDR2 (germline): LNHDA, SQIVND (reference sequence). Trimming left V 3 bases short and J 2 bases short, with 7 bases between. The CDR3, as DNA: TGTGCCAGTAGTATGCGTTCCAACTATGGCTACACCTTC. Protein product: CASSMRSNYGYTF.

V usage is TRBV7-9 and J usage is TRBJ2-7; D unclear. There are 16 residues in the CDR3. Trimming removed 5 bases from V and 3 bases from J, with 20 bases in between. The germline gives CDR1 SEHNR, CDR2 FQNEAQ (reference sequence). The CDR3 DNA reads TGTGCCAGCAGCCCCATTTCGTCGGTACAGAACTACGAGCAGTACTTC. Amino acid sequence: CASSPISSVQNYEQYF.

The chain uses TRBV29-1 and TRBJ2-3, with 9 positions matching TRBD2. Trimming cost V 0 bases and J 4 bases; bases outside gene matches: 8. The CDR3 loop spans 16 amino acids. The germline gives CDR1 SQVTM, CDR2 ANQGSEA. In DNA form, the CDR3 reads TGCAGCGTTGAAGATAGGTTAGCGGGGGCCGCAGATACGCAGTATTTT. Protein product: CSVEDRLAGAADTQYF.

The rearrangement uses TRBV7-9 and TRBJ2-7; the D is unclear. The CDR3 totals 15 residues. Germline V gene lookup returns CDR1 SEHNR and CDR2 FQNEAQ (reference sequence). The V and J ends lost 5 bases and 6 bases respectively, with 20 bases between them. CDR3 amino acids: CASSPSIGLLLEQYF. CDR3 bases: TGTGCCAGCAGCCCCAGCATAGGGTTACTCCTCGAGCAGTACTTC.

The gene calls are TRBV11-3 and TRBJ2-3; D remains unclear. Looked up from germline, CDR1 is SGHNT and CDR2 is YENEEA. Trimming removed 5 bases from V and 5 bases from J, with 8 bases in between. This CDR3 region has 12 residues. CDR3 sequence (DNA): TGTGCCAGCAGCCAACAGAGAGATACGCAGTATTTT. Amino acids: CASSQQRDTQYF.

The chain is built from TRBV19 and TRBJ2-5; 9 bases are shared with TRBD1. CDR3 length: 16 amino acids. Germline V gene data show CDR1 as LNHDA and CDR2 as SQIVND (reference sequence). V was clipped by 1 base and J by 4 bases; unmatched bases: 7. CDR3 amino acids: CASSIADRGFSETQYF. CDR3 DNA sequence: TGTGCCAGTAGTATAGCAGACAGGGGGTTTTCAGAGACCCAGTACTTC.

The chain carries TRBV6-1 and TRBJ1-2; possibly TRBD1 for D (5 bases). Germline CDR1 and CDR2: MNHNS and SASEGT. V gave up 6 bases and J gave up 1 base, with 9 bases separating them. The CDR3 has 13 residues. CDR3 sequence reads: CASRGRVNYGYTF. CDR3 nucleotides: TGTGCCAGCAGAGGCAGGGTTAACTATGGCTACACCTTC.

The V call is TRBV28, the J call TRBJ2-7; 13 bases are shared with TRBD2. Germline assignment: CDR1 MDHEN and CDR2 SYDVKM. This CDR3 is 14 amino acids long. V shed 6 bases, J shed 4 bases, and the junction held 3 bases outside the gene matches. CDR3 sequence: CASSQLAGGYEQYF. The CDR3, as DNA: TGTGCCAGCAGCCAACTAGCGGGGGGGTACGAGCAGTACTTC.

The chain recombines TRBV11-1 with TRBJ2-5, with D possibly matching TRBD2 (6 bases). Looked up from germline, CDR1 is SGHAT and CDR2 is FQDESV (reference sequence). The CDR3 extends over 15 amino acids. Deletions cut 1 base from V and 0 bases from J, with 9 bases between. In nucleotides, the CDR3 is TGTGCCAGCAGCTTAGGGTGGGAGGACCAAGAGACCCAGTACTTC. This gives the protein CASSLGWEDQETQYF.

The chain carries TRBV28 and TRBJ1-2; TRBD1 matches at 9 bases. The germline CDR1 and CDR2 sequences are MDHEN and SYDVKM. The ends lost 6 bases at V and 1 base at J; junction bases unmatched: 6. This CDR3 region has 15 residues. The CDR3 loop reads CASSSGQGFNYGYTF. The CDR3 DNA reads TGTGCCAGCAGCTCCGGACAGGGGTTTAACTATGGCTACACCTTC.

The rearrangement uses TRBV9 and TRBJ2-3; TRBD1 aligns across 8 bases. CDR1 SGDLS and CDR2 YYNGEE come from the germline V gene. V lost 0 bases and J lost 3; bases outside the gene matches: 3. The CDR3 is 15 residues long. CDR3 nucleotides: TGTGCCAGCAGCGTAGCAGGGGGCGGAACAGATACGCAGTATTTT. Its translation is CASSVAGGGTDTQYF.

The rearrangement joins TRBV5-3 to TRBJ1-5, with TRBD1 identical over 10 bases. TRBV5-3 is an ORF, with its function uncertain. V lost 5 bases and J lost 7; bases outside the gene matches: 18. CDR3 size: 18 residues. CDR3 region: CARRPTRDRGREGQPQHF. CDR3 bases: TGTGCCAGAAGACCCACCCGGGACAGGGGCCGCGAAGGGCAGCCCCAGCATTTT.

This clone was detected only a few times. This chain joins TRBV7-9 and TRBJ2-1; D perhaps matches TRBD1 (6 bases). The CDR3 runs to 15 residues. The V gene's germline CDR1 is SEHNR and CDR2 FQNEAQ (reference sequence). V was pared by 1 base and J by 9 bases, with 16 bases between. The CDR3 sequence: CASSLDRALRGEQFF. DNA for the CDR3: TGTGCCAGCAGCTTAGACAGGGCACTCCGGGGTGAGCAGTTCTTC.

The CDR3 region is CASSFSAGTGSAYNEQFF. For the CDR3, the DNA is TGTGCCAGCAGCTTCTCCGCCGGGACAGGGTCAGCCTACAATGAGCAGTTCTTC. The chain combines TRBV7-9 with TRBJ2-1; 9 positions match TRBD1. The ends lost 3 bases at V and 2 bases at J; junction bases unmatched: 11. Germline CDR1 and CDR2: SEHNR and FQNEAQ (reference sequence). The CDR3 totals 18 residues.